The present T cell receptor beta chain was sequenced within a study of CD4 T cells in relation to SARS-CoV-2 and coronaviruses. About the research overall: After 10 days of antigen culture, PBMC TCR beta CDR3s were sequenced. General study points: Crossreactivity was assessed only for spike protein, not other viral proteins.

Assay: immunoSEQ multiplex PCR; the TCRdb copy retains only in-frame clones and omits some. The sample lists roughly 18,000 clones; around four fifths were seen once. The unexposed donors gave CD4+ T cells in about 2011-2018, prior to COVID-19. Isolation of CD4+ T cells took place after 10 days in culture. As cell numbers allowed, unexposed-donor CD4+ T cells faced SARS-CoV-2 S/N and four cold-coronavirus spikes. The table lists this clone with a few counts. Its antigen remains unknown. Trimming took 8 bases from V and 1 from J, leaving 14 bases between them. The CDR3 runs 14 residues. Sequenced sample: CD4+ T cells from PBMCs, cultured in vitro. This receptor was taken from a human donor in good health. This chain links TRBV23-1 with TRBJ1-1; D is uncertain. TRBV23-1 is an ORF, with its function uncertain. The CDR3: CASGPAIGNTEAFF. The CDR3 nucleotides are TGCGCCAGCGGACCCGCCATCGGGAACACTGAAGCTTTCTTT.